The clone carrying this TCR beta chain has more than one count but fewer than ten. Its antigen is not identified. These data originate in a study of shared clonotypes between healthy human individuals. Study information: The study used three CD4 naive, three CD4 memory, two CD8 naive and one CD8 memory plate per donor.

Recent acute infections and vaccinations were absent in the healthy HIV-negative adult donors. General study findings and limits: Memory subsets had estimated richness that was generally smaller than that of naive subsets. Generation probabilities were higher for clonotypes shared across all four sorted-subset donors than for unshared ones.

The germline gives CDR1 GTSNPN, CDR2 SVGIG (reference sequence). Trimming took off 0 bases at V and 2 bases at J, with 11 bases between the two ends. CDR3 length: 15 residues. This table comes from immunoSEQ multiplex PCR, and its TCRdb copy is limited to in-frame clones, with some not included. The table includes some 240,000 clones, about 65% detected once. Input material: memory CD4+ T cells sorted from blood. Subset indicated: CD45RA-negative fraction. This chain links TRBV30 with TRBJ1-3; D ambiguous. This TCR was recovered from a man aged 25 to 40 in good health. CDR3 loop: CAWSVASFAGNTIYF. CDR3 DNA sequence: TGTGCCTGGAGTGTCGCCTCTTTCGCTGGAAACACCATATATTTT.